This T cell receptor (beta chain) appears in the sequencing data of a study of PD-L1 blockade in urothelial cancer. The wider study: Each participant's history included 0 to 3 prior chemotherapy regimens. Study-wide results and caveats: Patients with durable benefit had greater blood expansion of tumor-associated TCR clones 3 weeks into treatment. Tumor material consisted of one FFPE sample per patient, not collected immediately before treatment.

Quantification of FFPE tumor DNA relied on amplified housekeeping genes. Data came from immunoSEQ multiplex PCR; TCRdb stores just in-frame clones and leaves some out. The sample carries 450 to 550 clones, roughly 24% recorded once. By frequency in the sample, this clone is large (0.1 to 1%). Its target is unknown. V shed 1 base and J shed 6 bases, with 17 bases lying between them. CDR1 and CDR2 (germline): MGHRA, YSYEKL. CDR3 length: 16 amino acids. The starting material was tumor tissue, obtained before atezolizumab (anti-PD-L1) treatment. V gene TRBV4-1 combines with J gene TRBJ2-3; D unclear. The sequence came from a man in his sixties with urothelial cancer. The CDR3 spells CASSQVFWGFRDTQYF. The DNA for the CDR3 is TGCGCCAGCAGCCAAGTCTTTTGGGGTTTCAGGGATACGCAGTATTTT.